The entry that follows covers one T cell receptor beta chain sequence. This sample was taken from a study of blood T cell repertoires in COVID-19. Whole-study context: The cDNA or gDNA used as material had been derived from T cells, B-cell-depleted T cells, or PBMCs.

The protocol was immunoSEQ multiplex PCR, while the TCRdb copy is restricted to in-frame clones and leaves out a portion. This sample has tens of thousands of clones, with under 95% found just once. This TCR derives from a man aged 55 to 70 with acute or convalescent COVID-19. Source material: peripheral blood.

CDR3 residues: CASSLSGGETQYF. The CDR3 region has the DNA TGTGCCAGCAGCTTATCCGGGGGGGAGACCCAGTACTTC. The gene calls are TRBV7-3 and TRBJ2-5; 7 positions agree with TRBD2. The CDR3 has 13 amino acids. V lost 2 bases, J lost 5 bases, and 2 bases stayed unmatched. Germline-derived CDR1 and CDR2 are SGHTA and FQGTGA.